The T cell receptor beta chain under discussion was sequenced for a study of T cell responses to AZD1222 COVID-19 vaccine. This clone was found once. What it recognizes is unknown. Sequenced by immunoSEQ multiplex PCR; TCRdb stores in-frame clones only, minus some. The repertoire includes about 150,000 clones, roughly 90% of them detected once, and about 3.6% sits in the top ten. General observations from the study: Unmutated variant regions reportedly attract nearly half of all spike-specific TCRs.

V was clipped by 4 bases and J by 10 bases, with 16 bases between them. Germline V CDR1 and CDR2: LGHNA, YSLEER. The CDR3 loop spans 13 amino acids. Analysis merged second doses at about 4 or about 12 weeks. The sequence was obtained from an adult who received the AZD1222 COVID-19 vaccine. The chain joins TRBV4-3 to TRBJ1-1, with a weak D call TRBD1 (5 bases). Specimen: peripheral blood, collected 28 days after the second AZD1222 dose. CDR3 protein: CASSPLWDVAAFF. CDR3 in DNA: TGCGCCAGCAGCCCTTTATGGGACGTAGCAGCTTTCTTT.